The entry that follows covers one T cell receptor (beta chain) sequence. Its antigen is not known. TCRdb keeps only in-frame clones here, not all; method: immunoSEQ multiplex PCR. The sample contains about 93,000 clones, 92% of which appear only once. This CDR3 spans 17 amino acids. The V gene's germline CDR1 is SGHVS and CDR2 FNYEAQ. The ends lost 5 bases at V and 6 bases at J; junction bases unmatched: 12. The entry originates in a study of OX40 agonist ivuxolimab in advanced cancers. Study context: Age averaged around 60 years (range about 20 to 80), and about 86% were male. Overall study findings and caveats: At doses 0.1 to 3.0 mg/kg, CD4+ and CD8+ clones expanded.

The timepoints at which blood was sampled were baseline, cycle 4 day 1, and cycle 7 day 1. This receptor was taken from an adult with an advanced solid tumor such as melanoma, head and neck, liver or kidney cancer. This specimen was CD4+ or CD8+ T cells sorted from blood, taken in a trial of the OX40 agonist ivuxolimab. This chain uses TRBV7-6 with TRBJ2-1; 11 bases fit TRBD2. CDR3 sequence reads: CASSPTRLAGSPNEQFF. The CDR3 region has the DNA TGTGCCAGCAGCCCTACCCGACTAGCGGGATCTCCCAATGAGCAGTTCTTC.